This note documents a single T cell receptor beta chain sequence. Construction of the TCRbeta library involved unique molecular identifiers. TCRdb recomputed calls from the PCR reads with MiXCR, one row per CDR3 protein. The sample has 530,000 or so distinct CDR3 sequences, around 27% seen once. This sample was included in a study of T-cell reconstitution after alpha-beta-depleted transplantation in children. J lost 5 bases, V lost 4 bases, and 12 bases had no gene match. Germline-derived CDR1 and CDR2 are MNHEY and SMNVEV (reference sequence). The CDR3 runs to 18 residues. This TCR came from a boy under two years old with Wiskott-Aldrich syndrome, due to receive a stem cell transplant. The source material was PBMCs, sampled before TCRalphabeta/CD19-depleted stem cell transplant. The J gene is TRBJ2-5, the V gene TRBV27; TRBD2 matches 14 bases. The CDR3: CASSSLGTSGRSGETQYF. CDR3 bases: TGTGCCAGCAGTTCACTGGGGACTAGCGGGAGAAGCGGGGAGACCCAGTACTTC.